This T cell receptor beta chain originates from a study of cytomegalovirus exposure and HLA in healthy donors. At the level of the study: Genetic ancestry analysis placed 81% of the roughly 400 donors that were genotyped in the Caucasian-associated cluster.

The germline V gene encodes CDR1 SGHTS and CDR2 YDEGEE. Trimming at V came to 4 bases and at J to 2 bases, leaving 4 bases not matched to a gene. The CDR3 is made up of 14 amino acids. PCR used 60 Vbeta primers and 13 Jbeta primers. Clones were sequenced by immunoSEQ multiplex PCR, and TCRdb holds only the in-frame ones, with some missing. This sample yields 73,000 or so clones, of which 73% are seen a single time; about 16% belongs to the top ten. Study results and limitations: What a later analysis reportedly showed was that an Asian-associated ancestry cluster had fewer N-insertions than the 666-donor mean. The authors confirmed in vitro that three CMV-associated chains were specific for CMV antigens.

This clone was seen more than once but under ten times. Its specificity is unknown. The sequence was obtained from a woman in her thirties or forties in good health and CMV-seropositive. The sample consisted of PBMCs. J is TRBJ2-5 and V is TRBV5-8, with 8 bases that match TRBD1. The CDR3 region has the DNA TGTGCCAGCAGCCACGGACAGGGACAAGAGACCCAGTACTTC. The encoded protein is CASSHGQGQETQYF.